This TCR beta chain was sequenced in a study of cytomegalovirus exposure and HLA in healthy donors. The CDR3 totals 14 residues. The ends were cut back, 5 bases at V and 0 bases at J, with 13 bases in the middle. In germline, CDR1 is SQVTM, CDR2 ANQGSEA. The PCR ran on 60 Vbeta and 13 Jbeta primers. Here immunoSEQ multiplex PCR was the method, and the copy in TCRdb shows in-frame clones only, minus some. The data hold 98,000 or so clones, with 75% to 80% observed a single time. The source material was PBMCs. The origin of this receptor is a man in his fifties or sixties in good health and CMV-seropositive. The chain recombines TRBV29-1 with TRBJ1-1, with unresolved D. As DNA, the CDR3 is TGCAGCGTTTCCCAGGTTCTCATGAACACTGAAGCTTTCTTT. It specifies CSVSQVLMNTEAFF.